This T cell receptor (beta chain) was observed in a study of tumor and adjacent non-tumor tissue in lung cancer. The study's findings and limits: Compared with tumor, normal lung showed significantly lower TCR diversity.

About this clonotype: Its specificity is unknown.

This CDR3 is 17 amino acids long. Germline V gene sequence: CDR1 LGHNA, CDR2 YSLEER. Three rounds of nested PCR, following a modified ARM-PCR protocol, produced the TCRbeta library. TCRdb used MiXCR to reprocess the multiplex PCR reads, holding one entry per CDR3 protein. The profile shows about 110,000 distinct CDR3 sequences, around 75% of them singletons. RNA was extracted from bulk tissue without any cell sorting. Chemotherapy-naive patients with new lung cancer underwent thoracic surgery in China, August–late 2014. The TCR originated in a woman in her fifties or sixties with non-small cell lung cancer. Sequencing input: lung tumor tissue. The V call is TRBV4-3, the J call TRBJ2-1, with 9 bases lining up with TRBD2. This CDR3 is CTIPQGRGLAGYNEQFF. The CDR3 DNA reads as TGCACCATCCCTCAGGGCAGGGGACTAGCAGGATATAATGAGCAGTTCTTC.